Given below is one TCR beta chain in context. Its antigen remains unknown. CDR1 is WSHSY, CDR2 SAAADI, per germline. There are 12 residues in the CDR3. V was clipped by 0 bases and J by 8 bases, with 5 bases between them. Only in-frame clones appear in the TCRdb table, and some are missing; sequencing was by immunoSEQ multiplex PCR. Found here are tens of thousands of clones, around 95% of them singletons; the top ten hold around 0.57%. This sample was taken from a study of graft-versus-host responses after intestinal transplantation. As for the study in general: Multivisceral, liver-intestinal, or isolated intestinal grafts went to recipients.

The sequence derives from a human donor who received an intestinal transplant. V gene TRBV10-2 combines with J gene TRBJ2-4; D not certain. The sample here was unstimulated CD8+ T cells sorted from spleen or lymph node cells, taken before intestinal transplant. The CDR3 reads CASSESQDIQYF. The CDR3, as DNA: TGCGCCAGCAGTGAGTCGCAAGACATTCAGTACTTC.